The present T cell receptor beta chain was sequenced within a study of blood T cell repertoires in COVID-19. Study at large: Some COVID-19 samples were acute and others convalescent; all came from the United States, Italy and Spain. In each case, the material was cDNA or gDNA derived from T cells, B-cell-depleted T cells, or PBMCs.

Trimming took off 3 bases at V and 6 bases at J, with 13 bases between the two ends. The CDR3 has 15 residues. Germline V CDR1 and CDR2: KGHDR, SFDVKD. Original processing notes: Estimation of nucleated cell counts was performed using reference gene primer amplification. The assay was immunoSEQ multiplex PCR, and TCRdb's table has in-frame clones only and misses some. D and trimming were read from the DNA, whereas the V and J calls and clone size are those reported in that table. The sample gives about 160,000 clones, roughly 84% of which show up once; under 2.5% is in the top ten. This receptor was taken from a man between 65 and 79 years old with acute or convalescent COVID-19. The chain joins TRBV24-1 to TRBJ2-2, with TRBD2 as a possible D gene (5 bases). Sequenced material: peripheral blood. The CDR3 reads CATSDPAERPGELFF. In nucleotides, the CDR3 is TGTGCCACCAGTGATCCGGCGGAGCGGCCCGGGGAGCTGTTTTTT.